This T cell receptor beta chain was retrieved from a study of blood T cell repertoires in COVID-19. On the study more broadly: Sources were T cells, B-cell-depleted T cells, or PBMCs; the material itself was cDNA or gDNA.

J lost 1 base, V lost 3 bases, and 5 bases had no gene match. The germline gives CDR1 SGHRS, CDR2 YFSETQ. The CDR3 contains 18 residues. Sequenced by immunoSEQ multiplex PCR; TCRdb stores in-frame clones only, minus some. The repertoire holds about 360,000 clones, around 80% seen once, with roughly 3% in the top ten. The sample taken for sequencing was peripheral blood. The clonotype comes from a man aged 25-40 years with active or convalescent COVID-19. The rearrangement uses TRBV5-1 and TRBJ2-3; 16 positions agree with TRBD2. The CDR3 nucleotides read TGCGCCAGCAGCTCGGGACTAGCGGGGGGGCTACGCACAGATACGCAGTATTTT. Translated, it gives CASSSGLAGGLRTDTQYF.